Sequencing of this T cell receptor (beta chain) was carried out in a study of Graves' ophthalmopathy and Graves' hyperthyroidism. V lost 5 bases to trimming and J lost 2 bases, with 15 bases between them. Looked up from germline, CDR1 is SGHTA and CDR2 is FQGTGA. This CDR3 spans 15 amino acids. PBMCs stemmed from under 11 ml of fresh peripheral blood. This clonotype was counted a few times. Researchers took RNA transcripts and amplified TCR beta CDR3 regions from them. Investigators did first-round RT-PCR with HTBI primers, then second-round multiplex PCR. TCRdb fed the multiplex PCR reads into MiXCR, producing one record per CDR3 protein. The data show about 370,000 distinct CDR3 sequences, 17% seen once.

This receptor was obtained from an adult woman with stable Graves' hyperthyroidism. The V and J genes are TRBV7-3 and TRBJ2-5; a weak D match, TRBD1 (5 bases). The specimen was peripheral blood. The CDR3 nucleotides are TGTGCCAGCAGCCCCGGACATAACCCACAAGAGACCCAGTACTTC. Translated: CASSPGHNPQETQYF.